This entry is about one T cell receptor (beta chain). There is no known antigen for this receptor. No base qualities exist here, and no much larger clone lies one base off it. The germline V gene yields MDHEN for CDR1 and SYDVKM for CDR2. From the cysteine up to the phenylalanine, the CDR3 has a length of 14 residues. Only the CDR3 DNA is retained, 42 bases long and in frame from the first base. Trimming takes 5 bases from V and 1 base from J, and the germline ends sit 8 bases apart. The collaborating institutions used their own protocols to collect whole blood in K2EDTA tubes. Collaborator samples were shipped for TCRbeta analysis as frozen whole blood, isolated PBMCs, or DNA extracted from either sample type. This specimen comes from a study of blood T cell repertoires in COVID-19 (dated by TCRdb to about 2020). Some background on the complete study: Samples covering the acute and convalescent phases of COVID-19 were provided by collaborators in the United States, Italy and Spain. The prospective study material was composed of cDNA or gDNA derived from T cells, B-cell-depleted T cells, or PBMCs. The repertoires were released in a freely available public database meant as a resource for research on the immune response to SARS-CoV-2. Samples were obtained from the ongoing ImmuneRACE study (first 160 participants) and from 1,200 or so subjects provided by 6 global collaborators. Sample metadata almost always included a de-identified subject ID, COVID-19 status, age in years and sex. Where HLA class I and class II types were available, the types were taken from metadata supplied by the sample provider, not from assay-based typing. Deeply sampled blood TCRbeta repertoires from subjects exposed to, actively infected with, or recovered from COVID-19 were included in the dataset. Overall study outcomes, separate from this receptor: The quantity of clinical and demographic metadata differed by source and by participant and was supplied without curation.

TCRbeta CDR3 regions were amplified from genomic DNA using the immunoSEQ Assay, a bias-controlled multiplex PCR. As for the authors' bioinformatics: Within the assay, amplification of reference gene primers was used to estimate how many nucleated cells each sample contained. To quantify the absolute abundance of each unique TCRbeta CDR3 rearrangement, sequence reads were collapsed and filtered. For each sample, productive Simpson clonality was calculated as the square root of Simpson's diversity index over productive rearrangements. Imported from immuneACCESS, the table was reduced by TCRdb to in-frame sequences with V and J called. These copies leave out some clones; in studies compared against another copy, an unresolved V gene accounts for under half, and the cause of the remainder is not known. V, J and clone size reflect that table, while D and trimming were determined from the DNA. In all, the sample holds 110,000 to 150,000 clones, and roughly 90% of those were seen once. Roughly a tenth of the sample belongs to the ten largest clones.

Sequencing was carried out using peripheral blood. The sequence links TRBV28 to TRBJ2-2; a tentative D call is TRBD1 (5 bases match). The source is a middle-aged man with active or convalescent COVID-19. The sequenced DNA: TGTGCCAGCAGTCTTACAGGGAACACCGGGGAGCTGTTTTTT. Its translation is CASSLTGNTGELFF.